The entry that follows covers one TCR beta chain sequence. The sample is drawn from a study of blood T cell repertoires in COVID-19. Background on the study: Acute and convalescent COVID-19 samples came from the United States, Italy and Spain. PBMCs, B-cell-depleted T cells, or T cells provided the cDNA or gDNA that made up the material.

V trimming: 4 bases; J trimming: 3 bases; junction bases outside the gene matches: 6. This CDR3 has 15 residues. Per the germline V gene, CDR1 is MNHEY and CDR2 is SMNVEV (reference sequence). As processed by the authors: Amplification from reference gene primers served as the basis for estimated nucleated cell counts. Some clones are missing from TCRdb's copy, which holds only in-frame ones; the method was immunoSEQ multiplex PCR. V, J and clone size are those of that table, while D and trimming were read from the DNA. Here the sample spans 150,000 to 180,000 clones, 70% to 85% being singletons. Specimen: peripheral blood. The receptor's source is a woman aged 60 to 75 with acute or convalescent COVID-19. The gene calls are TRBV27 and TRBJ1-2; 9 bases match TRBD1. This CDR3 is CASSSMGQGYYGYTF. The CDR3 coding sequence is TGTGCCAGCAGTTCGATGGGACAGGGCTACTATGGCTACACCTTC.